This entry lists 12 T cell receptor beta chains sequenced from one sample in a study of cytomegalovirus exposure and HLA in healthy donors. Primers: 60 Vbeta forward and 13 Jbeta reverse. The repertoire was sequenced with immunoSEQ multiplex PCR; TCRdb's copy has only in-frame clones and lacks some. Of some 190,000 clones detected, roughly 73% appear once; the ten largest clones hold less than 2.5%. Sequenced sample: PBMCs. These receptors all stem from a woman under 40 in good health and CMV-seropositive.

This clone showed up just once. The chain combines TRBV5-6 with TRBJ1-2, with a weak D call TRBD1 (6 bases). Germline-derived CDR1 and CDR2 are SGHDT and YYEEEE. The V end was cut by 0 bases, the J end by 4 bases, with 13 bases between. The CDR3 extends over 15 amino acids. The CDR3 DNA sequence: TGTGCCAGCAGCTTGGCAGGACAGTCGCCCTATGGCTACACCTTC. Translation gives CASSLAGQSPYGYTF.

The CDR3 region is CASSFGRDRGPLRGAGELFF. The CDR3 bases are TGTGCCAGCAGCTTCGGGAGGGACAGGGGCCCACTCCGGGGAGCCGGGGAGCTGTTTTTT. This rearrangement joins TRBV5-4 to TRBJ2-2; 10 bases match TRBD1. The ends lost 2 bases at V and 6 bases at J; junction bases unmatched: 19. This CDR3 is built from 20 residues. Germline V gene lookup returns CDR1 SGHNT and CDR2 YYREEE (reference sequence).

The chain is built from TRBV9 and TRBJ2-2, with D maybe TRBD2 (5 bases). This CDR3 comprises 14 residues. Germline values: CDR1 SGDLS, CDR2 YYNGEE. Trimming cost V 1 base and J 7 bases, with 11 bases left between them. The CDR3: CASSVRGFGGELFF. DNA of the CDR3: TGTGCCAGCAGCGTACGCGGGTTCGGCGGGGAGCTGTTTTTT. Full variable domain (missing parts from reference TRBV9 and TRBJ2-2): DSGVTQTPKHLITATGQRVTLRCSPRSGDLSVYWYQQSLDQGLQFLIQYYNGEERAKGNILERFSAQQFPDLHSELNLSSLELGDSALYFCASSVRGFGGELFFGEGSRLTVL.

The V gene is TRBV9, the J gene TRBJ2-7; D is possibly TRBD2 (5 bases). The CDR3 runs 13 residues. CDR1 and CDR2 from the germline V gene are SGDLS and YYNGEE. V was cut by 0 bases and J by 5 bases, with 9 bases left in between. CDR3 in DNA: TGTGCCAGCAGCGTAGGAGGGTTCAACGAGCAGTACTTC. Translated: CASSVGGFNEQYF.

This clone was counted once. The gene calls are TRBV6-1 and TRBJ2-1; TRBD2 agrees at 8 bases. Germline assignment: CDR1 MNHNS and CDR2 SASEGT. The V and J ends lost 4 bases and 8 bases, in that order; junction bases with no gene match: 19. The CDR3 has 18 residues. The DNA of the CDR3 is TGTGCCAGCAGTGGATTGGGTACGACTAGCGACAGGCTATATGAGCAGTTCTTC. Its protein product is CASSGLGTTSDRLYEQFF.

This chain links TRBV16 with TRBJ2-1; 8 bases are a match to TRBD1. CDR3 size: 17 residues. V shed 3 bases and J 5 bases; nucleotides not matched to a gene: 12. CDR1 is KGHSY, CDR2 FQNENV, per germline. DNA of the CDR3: TGTGCCAGCAGCCACGACAGGGGAAGAGCAAGGGACAATGAGCAGTTCTTC. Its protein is CASSHDRGRARDNEQFF.

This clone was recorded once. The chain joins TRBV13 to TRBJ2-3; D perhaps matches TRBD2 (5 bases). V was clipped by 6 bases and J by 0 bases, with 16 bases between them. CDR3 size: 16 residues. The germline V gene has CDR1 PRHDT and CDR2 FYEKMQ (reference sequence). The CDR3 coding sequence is TGTGCCAGCAGTAGAGCGGTTCCTACTAGCACAGATACGCAGTATTTT. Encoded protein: CASSRAVPTSTDTQYF.

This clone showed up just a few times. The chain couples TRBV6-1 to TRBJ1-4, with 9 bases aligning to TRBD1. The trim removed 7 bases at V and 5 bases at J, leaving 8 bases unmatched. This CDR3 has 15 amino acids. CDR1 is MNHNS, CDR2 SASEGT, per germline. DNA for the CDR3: TGTGCCAGCACCGCACTGACAGGGGGAAATGAAAAACTGTTTTTT. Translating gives CASTALTGGNEKLFF.

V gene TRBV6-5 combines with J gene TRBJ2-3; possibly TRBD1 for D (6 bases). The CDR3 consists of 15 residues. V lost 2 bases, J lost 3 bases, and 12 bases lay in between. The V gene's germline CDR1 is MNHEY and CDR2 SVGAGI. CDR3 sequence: CASSYGSGETDTQYF. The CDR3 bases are TGTGCCAGCAGTTACGGTTCAGGGGAAACAGATACGCAGTATTTT.

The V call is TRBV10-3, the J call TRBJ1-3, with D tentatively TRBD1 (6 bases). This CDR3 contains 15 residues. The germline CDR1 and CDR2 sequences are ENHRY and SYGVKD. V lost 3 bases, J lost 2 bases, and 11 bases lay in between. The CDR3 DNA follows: TGTGCCATCAGTGATTCAGGGGACCCTGGAAACACCATATATTTT. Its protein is CAISDSGDPGNTIYF.

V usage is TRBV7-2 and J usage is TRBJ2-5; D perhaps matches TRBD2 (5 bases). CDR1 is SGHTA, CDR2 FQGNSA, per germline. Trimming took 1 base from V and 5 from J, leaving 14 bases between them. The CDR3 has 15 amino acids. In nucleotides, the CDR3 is TGTGCCAGCAGCTTAGTGGTTTCGGGGAGCGAGACCCAGTACTTC. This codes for CASSLVVSGSETQYF.

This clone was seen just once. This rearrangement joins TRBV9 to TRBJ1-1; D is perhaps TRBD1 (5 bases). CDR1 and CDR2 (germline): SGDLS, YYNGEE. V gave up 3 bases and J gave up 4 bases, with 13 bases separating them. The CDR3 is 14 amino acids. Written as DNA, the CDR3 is TGTGCCAGCAGCGCGAGACAGAGATTCACTGAAGCTTTCTTT. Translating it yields CASSARQRFTEAFF.